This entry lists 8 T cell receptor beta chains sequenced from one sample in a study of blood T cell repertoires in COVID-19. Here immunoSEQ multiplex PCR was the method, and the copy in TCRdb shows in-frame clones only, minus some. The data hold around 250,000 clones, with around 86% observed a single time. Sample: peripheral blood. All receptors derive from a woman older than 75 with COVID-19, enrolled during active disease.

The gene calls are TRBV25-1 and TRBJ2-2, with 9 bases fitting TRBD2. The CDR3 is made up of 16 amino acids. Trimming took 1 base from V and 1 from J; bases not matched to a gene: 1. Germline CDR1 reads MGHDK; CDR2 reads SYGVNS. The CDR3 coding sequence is TGTGCCAGCAGTGAATTGCGGGGGGGGAACACCGGGGAGCTGTTTTTT. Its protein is CASSELRGGNTGELFF.

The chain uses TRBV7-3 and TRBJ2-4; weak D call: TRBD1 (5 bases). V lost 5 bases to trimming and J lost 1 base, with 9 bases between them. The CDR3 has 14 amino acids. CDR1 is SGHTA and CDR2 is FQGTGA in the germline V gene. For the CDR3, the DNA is TGTGCCAGCAGCGGGGCCGGGGCCAAAAACATTCAGTACTTC. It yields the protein CASSGAGAKNIQYF.

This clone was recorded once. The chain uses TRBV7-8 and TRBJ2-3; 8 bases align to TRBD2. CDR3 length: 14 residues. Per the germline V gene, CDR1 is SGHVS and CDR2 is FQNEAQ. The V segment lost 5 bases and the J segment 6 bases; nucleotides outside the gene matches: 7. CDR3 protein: CASSRGRGVDTQYF. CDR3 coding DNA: TGTGCCAGCAGCCGAGGGCGGGGGGTGGATACGCAGTATTTT.

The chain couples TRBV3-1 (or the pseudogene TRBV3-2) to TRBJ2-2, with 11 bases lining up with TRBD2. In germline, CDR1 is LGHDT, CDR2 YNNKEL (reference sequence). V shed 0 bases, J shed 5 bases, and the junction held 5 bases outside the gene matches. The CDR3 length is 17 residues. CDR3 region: CASSQEALAGETGELFF. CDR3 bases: TGTGCCAGCAGCCAAGAGGCACTAGCGGGGGAAACCGGGGAGCTGTTTTTT.

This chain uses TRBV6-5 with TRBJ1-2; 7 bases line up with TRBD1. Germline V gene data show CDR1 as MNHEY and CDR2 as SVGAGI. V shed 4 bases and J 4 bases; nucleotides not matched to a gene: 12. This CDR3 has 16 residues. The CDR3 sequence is CASSFDLGTASYGYTF. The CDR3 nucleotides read TGTGCCAGCAGTTTCGATCTTGGGACAGCATCCTATGGCTACACCTTC.

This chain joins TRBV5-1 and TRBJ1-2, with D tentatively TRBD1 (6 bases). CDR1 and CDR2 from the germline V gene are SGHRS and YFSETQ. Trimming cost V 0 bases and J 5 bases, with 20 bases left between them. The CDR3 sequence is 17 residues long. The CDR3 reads CASSLDPDRMRGYGYTF. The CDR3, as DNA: TGCGCCAGCAGCTTGGATCCGGACAGAATGAGAGGGTATGGCTACACCTTC.

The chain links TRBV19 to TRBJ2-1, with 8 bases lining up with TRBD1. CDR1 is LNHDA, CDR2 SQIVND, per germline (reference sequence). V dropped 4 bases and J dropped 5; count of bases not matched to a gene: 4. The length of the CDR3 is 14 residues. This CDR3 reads CASSNQGAHNEQFF. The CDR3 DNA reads TGTGCCAGTAGTAACCAGGGGGCCCACAATGAGCAGTTCTTC.

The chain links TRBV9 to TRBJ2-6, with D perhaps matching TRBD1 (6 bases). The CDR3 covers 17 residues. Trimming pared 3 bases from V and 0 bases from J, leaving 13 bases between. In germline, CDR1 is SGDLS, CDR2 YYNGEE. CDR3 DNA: TGTGCCAGCAGCGAGCGTACAGGGAACTCTGGGGCCAACGTCCTGACTTTC. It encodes CASSERTGNSGANVLTF.